This TCR beta chain was identified in a study of CD8+CD57+ T cells in acquired aplastic anemia. For the study at large: DNA per sorted CD4+ or CD8+ sample ranged roughly 0.17 to 27.4 ug, averaging about 3 ug. General observations from the study: Both patients and controls carried the same twenty-nine CD8+ CDR3 sequences.

This CDR3 contains 13 residues. V was trimmed by 1 base and J by 10 bases, leaving 10 bases between them. Note on this clonotype: Antigen unknown.

Investigators profiled TCR beta VDJ and CDR3 from genomic DNA template. TCRdb re-analysed the reads in MiXCR, keeping a single row per CDR3 protein. Of 200,000 or so distinct CDR3 sequences in the sample, over 60% were seen once. Material for sequencing was sorted CD4+, CD8+, or CD8+CD57+ T cells (not recorded which) from PBMCs. The origin of this receptor is a human donor with severe aplastic anemia or a healthy control (not recorded which). The chain is built from TRBV12-3 or TRBV12-4 and TRBJ1-4, with D uncertain. CDR3 nucleotide sequence: TGTGCCAGCAGTTTAGTTACGTCGAGAAAACTGTTTTTT. Amino acids: CASSLVTSRKLFF.